The next 25 T cell receptor beta chains were all read from a single sample in a study of breast tumors, draining lymph nodes, adjacent tissues. TCRdb used MiXCR to reprocess the multiplex PCR reads, holding one entry per CDR3 protein. This table holds 100,000 to 150,000 distinct CDR3 sequences, 20% found once. The lymph nodes were axillary draining lymph nodes from breast cancer patients. The specimen sequenced was axillary lymph node tissue. These receptors were obtained from a female donor with breast cancer. Some clones in this sample may be carry-over from other donors' samples.

This clonotype was detected ten times or more. The DNA of the CDR3 is TGTGCCAGCAGCTTCGGGACAGGGAAAGAGACCCAGTACTTC. Translating gives CASSFGTGKETQYF. The chain is built from TRBV5-5 and TRBJ2-5, with 9 nucleotides matching TRBD1. The CDR3 consists of 14 residues. Germline CDR1 reads SGHKS; CDR2 reads YYEKEE (reference sequence). V lost 2 bases and J lost 3; bases outside the gene matches: 2. The variable domain in full, with the rest retrieved from reference TRBV5-5 and TRBJ2-5, is DAGVTQSPTHLIKTRGQQVTLRCSPISGHKSVSWYQQVLGQGPQFIFQYYEKEERGRGNFPDRFSARQFPNYSSELNVNALLLGDSALYLCASSFGTGKETQYFGPGTRLLVL.

The V and J genes are TRBV27 and TRBJ2-7, with 10 bases that match TRBD2. The CDR3 has 17 residues. J was trimmed by 6 bases and V by 5 bases; bases with no gene match: 16. Germline CDR1 is MNHEY and CDR2 is SMNVEV (reference sequence). Here the CDR3 DNA reads TGTGCCAGCAGTCTAAGTATACTAGCGGGAACTTCGCGCGAGCAGTACTTC. Its translation: CASSLSILAGTSREQYF.

As concerns this clonotype: This could be a read error, since a much larger clone is one nucleotide away. Because it lacks the conserved phenylalanine or tryptophan at the end, this CDR3 is likely a read error. J is TRBJ2-7 and V is TRBV3-1; possible D gene TRBD2, 6 bases. Germline V gene lookup returns CDR1 LGHDT and CDR2 YNNKEL (reference sequence). The CDR3 sequence is 13 residues long. V lost 3 bases and J lost 6, with 12 bases in between. The CDR3, as DNA: TGTGCCAGCAGCCACCCGGGACTTGGCGAGCAGTACCTC. Amino acids: CASSHPGLGEQYL.

This clonotype appeared a few times. V gene TRBV3-1 combines with J gene TRBJ1-2; 7 nucleotides align to TRBD1. The CDR3 totals 14 residues. J lost 5 bases, V lost 3 bases, and 6 bases had no gene match. The germline V gene has CDR1 LGHDT and CDR2 YNNKEL (reference sequence). In DNA, the CDR3 is TGTGCCAGCAGCCAGAACAGGGGTGGGTATGGCTACACCTTC. Protein product: CASSQNRGGYGYTF.

This clonotype was found a few times. The chain is built from TRBV19 and TRBJ1-5; 9 bases match TRBD1. V lost 4 bases and J lost 3; bases outside the gene matches: 13. Germline CDR1 and CDR2: LNHDA and SQIVND (reference sequence). The CDR3 has 18 residues. The CDR3: CASSTATGGLRLNQPQHF. CDR3 sequence (DNA): TGTGCCAGTAGTACGGCGACAGGGGGACTCAGACTCAATCAGCCCCAGCATTTT.

This clonotype was recorded at least ten times. The chain uses TRBV10-1 and TRBJ2-3; 7 nucleotides agree with TRBD1. The CDR3 totals 14 residues. Germline trimming cut 6 bases from V and 0 bases from J; bases unmatched to any gene: 3. Germline CDR1 reads WNHNN; CDR2 reads SYGVQD (reference sequence). CDR3 protein: CASSWDSSTDTQYF. CDR3 nucleotide sequence: TGCGCCAGCAGCTGGGACAGTAGCACAGATACGCAGTATTTT.

In its sample, this clonotype was seen many times. This chain links TRBV5-6 with TRBJ2-1; TRBD2 matches at 10 bases. CDR1 is SGHDT and CDR2 is YYEEEE in the germline V gene. After removal of 4 bases from V and 3 bases from J, the junction contained 13 bases not matched to a gene. This CDR3 contains 18 residues. The CDR3 spells CASSHNRGSGRVYNEQFF. In DNA, the CDR3 is TGTGCCAGCAGCCACAACAGGGGGAGCGGGAGGGTCTACAATGAGCAGTTCTTC.

This clonotype was counted ten times or more. V is TRBV20-1 and J is TRBJ2-1, with 9 bases aligning to TRBD1. Trimming cost V 1 base and J 4 bases; bases outside gene matches: 5. This CDR3 has 15 residues. Germline V gene lookup returns CDR1 DFQATT and CDR2 SNEGSKA (reference sequence). The DNA of the CDR3 is TGCAGTGCTAGAGTTCCAGGACAGGGGTACAATGAGCAGTTCTTC. Its protein is CSARVPGQGYNEQFF.

V gene TRBV20-1 combines with J gene TRBJ2-7, with D perhaps assigned TRBD1 or TRBD2 (5 bases each). The V and J ends lost 2 bases and 3 bases respectively, with 17 bases between them. This CDR3 is 15 amino acids long. Per the germline V gene, CDR1 is DFQATT and CDR2 is SNEGSKA (reference sequence). For the CDR3, the DNA is TGCAGTGCTAGACCCCGGGACCGGTTAGACTACGAGCAGTACTTC. It is translated as CSARPRDRLDYEQYF.

This clonotype was observed many times. V is TRBV12-3 or TRBV12-4 and J is TRBJ1-5; no clear D. V was trimmed by 5 bases and J by 0 bases, leaving 5 bases between them. CDR3 length: 13 residues. The CDR3 protein is CASSPDSNQPQHF. DNA for the CDR3: TGTGCCAGCAGTCCGGATAGCAATCAGCCCCAGCATTTT.

A word on this clonotype: A much larger clone differs by one base, so this may be a read error. The chain is built from TRBV7-6 and TRBJ2-2; no firm D call. The V and J ends lost 2 bases and 4 bases respectively, with 8 bases between them. The CDR3 loop spans 14 amino acids. The V gene's germline CDR1 is SGHVS and CDR2 FNYEAQ. This CDR3 is CASSLKPSTGELFF. The CDR3 DNA sequence: TGTGCCAGCAGCTTAAAGCCGAGCACCGGGGAGCTGTTTTTT.

This clonotype was detected ten times or more. The chain joins TRBV5-1 to TRBJ2-1; 10 nucleotides agree with TRBD1. Germline CDR1 reads SGHRS; CDR2 reads YFSETQ. The CDR3 contains 14 residues. J gave up 8 bases and V 4 bases, and 6 bases lay outside the gene matches. The CDR3 DNA sequence: TGCGCCAGCAGCCCCCGGGACAGGGGTGATGAGCAGTTCTTC. Amino acid sequence: CASSPRDRGDEQFF.

The chain recombines TRBV28 with TRBJ1-6; D remains ambiguous. Looked up from germline, CDR1 is MDHEN and CDR2 is SYDVKM. The CDR3 has 10 residues. V was pared by 11 bases and J by 17 bases, with 16 bases between. The CDR3 region has the DNA TGTGCCTCCGCGGAACAGATCGTCCACTTT. Its translation is CASAEQIVHF.

This clonotype was detected ten times or more. This chain links TRBV5-1 with TRBJ2-3, with 8 bases aligning to TRBD1. V dropped 5 bases and J dropped 3; count of bases not matched to a gene: 5. CDR1 and CDR2 from the germline V gene are SGHRS and YFSETQ. This CDR3 comprises 14 residues. The CDR3: CASSRGQGTDTQYF. CDR3 in DNA: TGCGCCAGCAGTCGAGGACAGGGAACAGATACGCAGTATTTT.

In its sample, this clonotype was seen a few times. This chain joins TRBV7-2 and TRBJ2-3; D gene uncertain. This CDR3 has 13 residues. Germline values: CDR1 SGHTA, CDR2 FQGNSA. The V end was cut by 2 bases, the J end by 7 bases, with 10 bases between. The CDR3 region has the DNA TGTGCCAGCAGCTTAACCACAGCGCATACGCAGTATTTT. The encoded protein is CASSLTTAHTQYF. The full variable domain, with the rest looked up from reference TRBV7-2 and TRBJ2-3, is GAGVSQSPSNKVTEKGKDVELRCDPISGHTALYWYRQSLGQGLEFLIYFQGNSAPDKSGLPSDRFSAERTGGSVSTLTIQRTQQEDSAVYLCASSLTTAHTQYFGPGTRLTVL.

In its sample, this clonotype was seen many times. CDR3 bases: TGTGCCAGCAGCTCGGACAGCGGATACTACGAGCAGTACTTC. It is translated as CASSSDSGYYEQYF. This chain joins TRBV5-6 and TRBJ2-7; TRBD1 might be the D (6 bases). This CDR3 is built from 14 residues. Germline loops: CDR1 SGHDT, CDR2 YYEEEE. With 3 bases removed from V and 3 bases from J, the gap between germline ends came to 13 bases.

This clonotype was seen repeatedly, ten times or more. The DNA of the CDR3 is TGCAGTGCTAGGCCATGGGGACAGGGTGAATATAGCAATCAGCCCCAGCATTTT. As protein: CSARPWGQGEYSNQPQHF. The chain links TRBV20-1 to TRBJ1-5; TRBD1 agrees at 9 bases. Germline V CDR1 and CDR2: DFQATT, SNEGSKA (reference sequence). V shed 3 bases, J shed 0 bases, and the junction held 12 bases outside the gene matches. This CDR3 has 18 amino acids.

This clonotype occurred many times. J is TRBJ1-2 and V is TRBV7-2; D perhaps matches TRBD1 (5 bases). Trimming took 2 bases from V and 0 from J, leaving 16 bases between them. Germline loops: CDR1 SGHTA, CDR2 FQGNSA. This CDR3 comprises 17 residues. CDR3 in DNA: TGTGCCAGCAGCTTAATAAAGGGACCACGAACTAACTATGGCTACACCTTC. It is translated as CASSLIKGPRTNYGYTF.

J is TRBJ1-1 and V is TRBV7-9; TRBD1 is a possible D gene (6 bases). Germline CDR1 and CDR2: SEHNR and FQNEAQ (reference sequence). The length of the CDR3 is 14 residues. Trimming pared 5 bases from V and 1 base from J, leaving 11 bases between. CDR3 sequence: CASSRQGQNTEAFF. CDR3 DNA sequence: TGTGCCAGCAGCCGCCAGGGACAGAACACTGAAGCTTTCTTT.

This clonotype was detected once. This clone may be a read error of a much larger clone one base away. The CDR3 nucleotides read TGTGCCAGTCGGACGGTAGCCAAAAACATTCGGTACTTC. Translated: CASRTVAKNIRYF. V is TRBV2 and J is TRBJ2-4; D gene uncertain. CDR1 is SNHLY and CDR2 is FYNNEI in the germline V gene. This CDR3 is 13 amino acids long.

This clonotype appeared many times. This chain links TRBV9 with TRBJ2-3; D is possibly TRBD2 (7 bases). CDR1 is SGDLS, CDR2 YYNGEE, per germline. Trimming removed 3 bases from V and 0 bases from J, with 17 bases in between. The CDR3 totals 17 residues. The CDR3 DNA reads as TGTGCCAGCAGCGCGCGAGGGGGGGGCGTTAGCACAGATACGCAGTATTTT. This encodes CASSARGGGVSTDTQYF. Full variable domain (rest looked up from reference TRBV9 and TRBJ2-3): DSGVTQTPKHLITATGQRVTLRCSPRSGDLSVYWYQQSLDQGLQFLIQYYNGEERAKGNILERFSAQQFPDLHSELNLSSLELGDSALYFCASSARGGGVSTDTQYFGPGTRLTVL.

Note on this clonotype: The junction departs from germline at one end; a sequencing error may be responsible. CDR3: CASSLGWSSYSEQFF. In DNA, the CDR3 is TGTGCCAGCAGCTTAGGATGGAGCTCCTACAGTGAGCAGTTCTTC. The chain couples TRBV11-3 to TRBJ2-1; D gene uncertain. The length of the CDR3 is 15 residues. CDR1 and CDR2 (germline): SGHNT, YENEEA.

The chain recombines TRBV20-1 with TRBJ2-4; TRBD1 matches at 7 bases. Germline V gene lookup returns CDR1 DFQATT and CDR2 SNEGSKA (reference sequence). After removal of 3 bases from V and 4 bases from J, the junction contained 3 bases not matched to a gene. This CDR3 comprises 13 residues. The CDR3 DNA reads TGCAGTGCTAGGGGACAGCTAAAAAACATTCAGTACTTC. This translates into CSARGQLKNIQYF.

The table lists this clonotype with many counts. The gene calls are TRBV5-6 and TRBJ2-1; TRBD2 might be the D (6 bases). The V gene's germline CDR1 is SGHDT and CDR2 YYEEEE. The V end was cut by 6 bases, the J end by 2 bases, with 21 bases between. This CDR3 region has 17 residues. The DNA of the CDR3 is TGTGCCAGCAACAAAGCCCGGGGAGGAGGGACCTACAATGAGCAGTTCTTC. Translating it yields CASNKARGGGTYNEQFF.

This clonotype was counted ten times or more. The genes are TRBV5-1 and TRBJ1-5; perhaps TRBD1 as D (5 bases). CDR1 and CDR2 (germline): SGHRS, YFSETQ. With 4 bases removed from V and 0 bases from J, the gap between germline ends came to 29 bases. This CDR3 contains 21 residues. CDR3 region: CASSTNRDPYWRGYSNQPQHF. The CDR3 DNA sequence: TGCGCCAGCAGCACAAATAGGGACCCATACTGGAGGGGATATAGCAATCAGCCCCAGCATTTT. The complete variable domain, with remaining parts taken from reference TRBV5-1 and TRBJ1-5, reads KAGVTQTPRYLIKTRGQQVTLSCSPISGHRSVSWYQQTPGQGLQFLFEYFSETQRNKGNFPGRFSGRQFSNSRSEMNVSTLELGDSALYLCASSTNRDPYWRGYSNQPQHFGDGTRLSIL.